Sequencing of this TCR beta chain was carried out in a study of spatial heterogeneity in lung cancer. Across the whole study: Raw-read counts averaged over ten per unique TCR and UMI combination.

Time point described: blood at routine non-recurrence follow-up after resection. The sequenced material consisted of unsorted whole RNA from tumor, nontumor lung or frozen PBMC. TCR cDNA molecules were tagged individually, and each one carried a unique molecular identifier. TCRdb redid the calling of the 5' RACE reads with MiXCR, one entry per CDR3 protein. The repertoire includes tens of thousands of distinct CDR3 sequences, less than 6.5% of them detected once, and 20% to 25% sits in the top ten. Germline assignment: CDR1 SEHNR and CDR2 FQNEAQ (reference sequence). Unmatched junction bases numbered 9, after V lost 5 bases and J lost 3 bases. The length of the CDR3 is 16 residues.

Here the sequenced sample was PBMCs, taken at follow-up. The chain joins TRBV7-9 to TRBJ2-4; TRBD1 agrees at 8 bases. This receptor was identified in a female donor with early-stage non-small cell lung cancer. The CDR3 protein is CASSPYSGTGKNIQYF. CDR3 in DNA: TGTGCCAGCAGCCCCTACTCTGGGACAGGCAAAAACATTCAGTACTTC.